The 4 T cell receptor beta chains below come from one sample, sequenced in a study of regulatory T cells in long-lasting Graves disease. Time point given: newly diagnosed GD, antithyroid drugs for less than 3 months. Generation of the TCR library employed RNA extracted from PBMCs. Building of the TCR beta libraries involved iRepertoire HTBI primers and Arm-PCR of CDR3 regions. A single record per CDR3 protein comes from TCRdb applying MiXCR to the multiplex PCR reads. This table holds hundreds of thousands of distinct CDR3 sequences, about 15% found once. This sample also appeared in a second study, on T cells in Graves' hyperthyroidism and ophthalmopathy.

Sequenced here: peripheral blood mononuclear cells (PBMCs), sampled at new diagnosis, from a patient treated with antithyroid drugs. These TCRs come from a man aged 18 to 35 with Graves disease.

The table lists this clonotype with many counts. V and J are TRBV4-1 and TRBJ2-7; 9 nucleotides align to TRBD1. CDR3 length: 16 residues. Looked up from germline, CDR1 is MGHRA and CDR2 is YSYEKL. The V gene end was trimmed by 1 base and the J gene end by 3 bases; junction bases not matched to a gene: 7. The CDR3 reads CASSQGQQGASYEQYF. The DNA for the CDR3 is TGCGCCAGCAGCCAAGGCCAACAGGGGGCAAGCTACGAGCAGTACTTC.

This clonotype has more than one count but fewer than ten. The chain has TRBV9 and TRBJ2-2; tentatively, D is TRBD2 (6 bases). This CDR3 spans 15 amino acids. V lost 0 bases to trimming and J lost 2 bases, with 8 bases between them. The germline CDR1 and CDR2 sequences are SGDLS and YYNGEE. The DNA of the CDR3 is TGTGCCAGCAGCGTAGTCGGGAGCAACACCGGGGAGCTGTTTTTT. Its protein product is CASSVVGSNTGELFF.

This clonotype appeared many times. The chain recombines TRBV7-2 with TRBJ2-1; TRBD2 agrees at 10 bases. The ends lost 1 base at V and 4 bases at J; junction bases unmatched: 4. The length of the CDR3 is 16 residues. The germline CDR1 and CDR2 sequences are SGHTA and FQGNSA. CDR3 DNA sequence: TGTGCCAGCAGCTTAGGAGCGGGAGGGGTATACAATGAGCAGTTCTTC. Encoded protein: CASSLGAGGVYNEQFF.

This clonotype has a count of ten or more. This chain joins TRBV20-1 and TRBJ2-7; D might be TRBD1 (6 bases). The CDR3 covers 14 residues. Looked up from germline, CDR1 is DFQATT and CDR2 is SNEGSKA (reference sequence). The germline V and J ends were trimmed by 1 base and 0 bases, with 10 bases remaining between them. CDR3 protein: CSARAGTSSYEQYF. In DNA, the CDR3 is TGCAGTGCTAGAGCCGGGACATCCTCCTACGAGCAGTACTTC.